A single sample gave rise to the 6 T cell receptor beta chains below, sequenced in a study of post-analysis software for immune sequencing data. General study results and limits: With TRBV5-6, TRBV5-1 and TRBV20-1 included, 4 to 6 TRBV segments were more frequent in patients than in controls.

These receptors lack a known antigen. Carried by the TCR beta cDNA libraries were unique molecular identifiers. TCRdb reprocessed the PCR reads with MiXCR, giving one entry per CDR3 protein. The data show hundreds of thousands of distinct CDR3 sequences, about 32% seen once. Sequencing was done on a sample of blood. These receptors were obtained from a girl aged 5 to 17 with multiple sclerosis.

This chain links TRBV9 with TRBJ1-2; no reliable D call. The CDR3 is 15 amino acids. Germline V gene lookup returns CDR1 SGDLS and CDR2 YYNGEE. Trimming took 0 bases from V and 5 from J, leaving 14 bases between them. The CDR3 reads CASSVASDSFYGYTF. DNA for the CDR3: TGTGCCAGCAGCGTAGCGTCAGATTCCTTTTATGGCTACACCTTC. Looking up the rest from reference TRBV9 and TRBJ1-2 gives the full variable domain: DSGVTQTPKHLITATGQRVTLRCSPRSGDLSVYWYQQSLDQGLQFLIQYYNGEERAKGNILERFSAQQFPDLHSELNLSSLELGDSALYFCASSVASDSFYGYTFGSGTRLTVV.

There are many counts of this clonotype. The V and J genes are TRBV11-2 and TRBJ2-3; maybe TRBD1 (6 bases). The CDR3 runs 16 residues. V lost 4 bases, J lost 4 bases, and 18 bases lay in between. Germline loops: CDR1 SGHAT, CDR2 FQNNGV. This CDR3 reads CASSSHRVSLADTQYF. The DNA of the CDR3 is TGTGCCAGCAGCTCACACAGGGTGTCGTTAGCAGATACGCAGTATTTT.

This clonotype has a handful of counts. The chain is built from TRBV20-1 and TRBJ2-5; 9 bases match TRBD2. The germline CDR1 and CDR2 sequences are DFQATT and SNEGSKA (reference sequence). CDR3 size: 15 residues. V gave up 3 bases and J gave up 2 bases; unmatched junction bases: 7. CDR3 amino acids: CSARQTSGIQETQYF. CDR3 DNA: TGCAGTGCTAGGCAGACTAGCGGAATACAAGAGACCCAGTACTTC.

V is TRBV18 and J is TRBJ1-4, with TRBD1 matching over 9 bases. This CDR3 region has 16 residues. V lost 1 base to trimming and J lost 6 bases; unmatched junction nucleotides: 6. In germline, CDR1 is KGHSH, CDR2 LQKENI. CDR3 loop: CASSPLPGQGDEKLFF. The CDR3 nucleotides are TGTGCCAGCTCACCACTGCCGGGACAGGGTGATGAAAAACTGTTTTTT. Using reference TRBV18 and TRBJ1-4 for the parts outside the CDR3, the full variable domain is NAGVMQNPRHLVRRRGQEARLRCSPMKGHSHVYWYRQLPEEGLKFMVYLQKENIIDESGMPKERFSAEFPKEGPSILRIQQVVRGDSAAYFCASSPLPGQGDEKLFFGSGTQLSVL.

This clonotype has a handful of counts. The chain combines TRBV10-3 with TRBJ2-7; 7 nucleotides line up with TRBD2. The CDR3 length is 15 residues. Germline lookup yields CDR1 ENHRY and CDR2 SYGVKD. Trimming took 2 bases from V and 2 from J; bases not matched to a gene: 6. In DNA, the CDR3 is TGTGCCATCAGTGAGGTTGGGGGGGGACCCTACGAGCAGTACTTC. Translation: CAISEVGGGPYEQYF.

The chain links TRBV6-2 or TRBV6-3 to TRBJ2-2, with D possibly being TRBD1 (6 bases). The CDR3 consists of 16 residues. Trimming removed 4 bases from V and 0 bases from J, with 12 bases in between. CDR1 MNHEY and CDR2 SVGEGT come from the germline V gene. The CDR3 loop reads CASSFPRGPNTGELFF. The CDR3 coding sequence is TGTGCCAGCAGTTTCCCCAGGGGCCCGAACACCGGGGAGCTGTTTTTT.